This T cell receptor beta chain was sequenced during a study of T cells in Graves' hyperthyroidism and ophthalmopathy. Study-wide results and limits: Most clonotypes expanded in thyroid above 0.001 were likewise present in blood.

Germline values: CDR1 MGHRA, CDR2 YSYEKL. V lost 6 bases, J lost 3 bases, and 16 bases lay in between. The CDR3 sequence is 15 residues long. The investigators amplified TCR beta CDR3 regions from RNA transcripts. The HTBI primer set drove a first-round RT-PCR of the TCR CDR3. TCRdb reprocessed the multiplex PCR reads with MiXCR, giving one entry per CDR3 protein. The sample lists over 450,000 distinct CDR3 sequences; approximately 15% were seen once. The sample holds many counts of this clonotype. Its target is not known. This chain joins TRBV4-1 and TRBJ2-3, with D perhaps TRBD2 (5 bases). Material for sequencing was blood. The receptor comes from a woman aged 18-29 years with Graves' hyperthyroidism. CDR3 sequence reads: CASRQTRVGTDTQYF. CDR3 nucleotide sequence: TGCGCCAGCAGGCAAACTAGAGTTGGGACAGATACGCAGTATTTT.